Given below is one TCR beta chain in context. Its antigen specificity is not known. Per-nucleotide qualities are absent, and no much larger clonotype sits a single base away. CDR1 is given as MNHEY and CDR2 as SMNVEV, both from the germline V gene (reference sequence). The germline V end is reduced by 6 bases and the J end by 4 bases; junction bases left unmatched: 13. The CDR3 starts with the cysteine, ends with the phenylalanine, and has 17 residues. Here the CDR3 DNA is all that survives: 51 bases in frame from base 1. One collaborating source in Seattle enrolled patients while the patients were actively infected and followed the patients over time throughout the course of disease. Each collaborating institution followed its own protocols to collect whole blood in K2EDTA tubes. For TCRbeta analysis, collaborators shipped samples as frozen whole blood, isolated PBMCs, or DNA extracted from either of those sample types.

The data stem from a study of blood T cell repertoires in COVID-19 (dated by TCRdb to between 2020 and 2021). With respect to the entire study: Samples from collaborators originated in the United States, Italy and Spain and spanned both the acute and convalescent phases of COVID-19. Samples came from the ongoing ImmuneRACE study (first 160 participants) plus 1,254 subjects from 6 global collaborators. The prospective study material was composed of cDNA or gDNA derived from T cells, B-cell-depleted T cells, or PBMCs. Deeply sampled blood TCRbeta repertoires from subjects exposed to, actively infected with, or recovered from COVID-19 were included in the dataset. HLA class I and class II types, where available, came from metadata supplied by the sample provider rather than from assay-based typing. The sample metadata nearly always contained a de-identified subject ID, COVID-19 status, age in years and sex. The repertoires were released in a freely available public database intended as a resource for research on the immune response to SARS-CoV-2.

TCRbeta CDR3 regions were amplified from genomic DNA by means of the immunoSEQ Assay, a bias-controlled multiplex PCR. In the original analysis: Nucleated cell counts per sample were estimated from amplification of reference gene primers within the assay. To quantify the absolute abundance of each unique TCRbeta CDR3 rearrangement, sequence reads were collapsed and filtered. For each sample, productive Simpson clonality was calculated as the square root of Simpson's diversity index over productive rearrangements. Imported from immuneACCESS, the table was reduced by TCRdb to in-frame sequences with V and J called. These copies leave out some clones; in studies compared against another copy, an unresolved V gene accounts for under half, and the cause of the remainder is not known. The DNA gave D and trimming, while V, J and clone size come from that table. The sample table shows approximately 140,000 clones, and roughly 88% are seen once. 6.5% to 9.5% of the sample lies in the top ten.

Points the paper makes about the study in general: The amount of clinical and demographic metadata varied by source and participant and was provided uncurated.

The receptor was isolated from a woman aged 60-70 years with COVID-19, enrolled during active disease. The rearrangement joined TRBV27 to TRBJ2-2, with 8 bases aligning to TRBD1. The sequenced material came from peripheral blood. DNA sequence: TGTGCCAGCAGAGCAGGGGGCCATGGCACTTTCACCGGGGAGCTGTTTTTT. The encoded protein is CASRAGGHGTFTGELFF.